Presented here are 29 T cell receptor beta chains from one specimen sequenced in a study of Ad26.COV2.S vaccination and SARS-CoV-2 variants. Treatment given: roughly 19 received Ad26.COV2.S at low or high dose, single or two shots; several received placebo; per-sample allocation not given. At day 63 after the first vaccine or placebo injection, samples were drawn. TCRdb's copy holds only in-frame clones and misses some; the assay was immunoSEQ multiplex PCR. There are about 440,000 clones in the sample; 87% occur only once, and 10% to 15% lies in the top ten. Sequencing used peripheral blood, obtained in a trial of Ad26.COV2.S vaccine versus placebo. The receptors stem from a person between 18 and 59 years old who received the Ad26.COV2.S COVID-19 vaccine or a placebo.

The rearrangement links TRBV28 to TRBJ1-4; D unresolved. Germline CDR1 MDHEN, CDR2 SYDVKM. This CDR3 has 13 residues. The V and J ends lost 2 bases and 5 bases respectively, with 6 bases between them. For the CDR3, the DNA is TGTGCCAGCAGTTTAGAGGCAAATGAAAAACTGTTTTTT. Protein product: CASSLEANEKLFF.

Written as DNA, the CDR3 is TGCAGCGCCCACGGGGGAAGGAGGTACAATGAGCAGTTCTTC. Translating gives CSAHGGRRYNEQFF. The J gene is TRBJ2-1, the V gene TRBV29-1; TRBD2 is a possible D gene (6 bases). This CDR3 region has 14 residues. From germline, CDR1 is SQVTM and CDR2 ANQGSEA. V lost 7 bases and J 4 bases, leaving 17 bases between the germline ends.

The V gene is TRBV30, the J gene TRBJ2-6; 7 positions match TRBD1. CDR1 GTSNPN and CDR2 SVGIG come from the germline V gene (reference sequence). V trimming: 8 bases; J trimming: 2 bases; junction bases outside the gene matches: 3. This CDR3 has 13 residues. CDR3 residues: CAQGGPGANVLTF. The DNA of the CDR3 is TGTGCCCAAGGGGGCCCTGGGGCCAACGTCCTGACTTTC.

Written as DNA, the CDR3 is TGTGCCAGCAGTTTGGGCGGGGTTTACAATGAGCAGTTCTTC. As protein: CASSLGGVYNEQFF. This chain uses TRBV27 with TRBJ2-1, with D possibly matching TRBD2 (6 bases). From germline, CDR1 is MNHEY and CDR2 SMNVEV (reference sequence). CDR3 length equals 14 residues. The V gene lost 3 bases and the J gene lost 4 bases, with 10 bases spanning the gap.

The chain links TRBV18 to TRBJ2-3; D gene uncertain. The CDR3 consists of 15 residues. The ends were cut back, 1 base at V and 6 bases at J, with 14 bases in the middle. The germline CDR1 and CDR2 sequences are KGHSH and LQKENI. As DNA, the CDR3 is TGTGCCAGCTCACCACAACCTTTCCCTTTGGATACGCAGTATTTT. Protein sequence: CASSPQPFPLDTQYF.

V usage is TRBV7-9 and J usage is TRBJ2-7; D is uncertain. Trimming removed 3 bases from V and 2 bases from J, with 8 bases in between. This CDR3 is 13 amino acids long. Germline V gene data show CDR1 as SEHNR and CDR2 as FQNEAQ (reference sequence). CDR3 protein: CASSLTDAYEQYF. The CDR3 bases are TGTGCCAGCAGCTTGACTGATGCCTACGAGCAGTACTTC.

This chain joins TRBV11-2 and TRBJ1-1, with D perhaps TRBD1 (5 bases). The CDR3 is 14 residues long. Trimming cost V 5 bases and J 5 bases, with 15 bases left between them. Germline V lookup: CDR1 SGHAT, CDR2 FQNNGV. As DNA, the CDR3 is TGTGCCAGCAGCCGCAGCCCGACAGAGACTGAAGCTTTCTTT. It translates to CASSRSPTETEAFF.

J is TRBJ2-1 and V is TRBV27, with D possibly being TRBD2 (7 bases). V dropped 2 bases and J dropped 6 bases, with 17 bases sitting between them. The V gene's germline CDR1 is MNHEY and CDR2 SMNVEV (reference sequence). The CDR3 extends over 16 amino acids. This CDR3 is CASSLEPVRGGNEQFF. CDR3 DNA: TGTGCCAGCAGTTTAGAACCGGTGAGGGGGGGCAATGAGCAGTTCTTC.

J is TRBJ1-5 and V is TRBV28, with 9 nucleotides matching TRBD1. The CDR3 consists of 13 residues. J gave up 7 bases and V 6 bases, and 4 bases lay outside the gene matches. Germline CDR1 is MDHEN and CDR2 is SYDVKM. The CDR3 is CASRRQGGQPQHF. The CDR3, as DNA: TGTGCCAGCAGGAGACAGGGGGGGCAGCCCCAGCATTTT. Full variable domain (remainder filled in from reference TRBV28 and TRBJ1-5): DVKVTQSSRYLVKRTGEKVFLECVQDMDHENMFWYRQDPGLGLRLIYFSYDVKMKEKGDIPEGYSVSREKKERFSLILESASTNQTSMYLCASRRQGGQPQHFGDGTRLSIL.

The genes are TRBV28 and TRBJ1-4; D gene uncertain. Germline values: CDR1 MDHEN, CDR2 SYDVKM. The CDR3 consists of 16 residues. Trimming removed 3 bases from V and 0 bases from J, with 11 bases in between. The DNA of the CDR3 is TGTGCCAGCAGTTTTTGGCAACTCTCAACTAATGAAAAACTGTTTTTT. Encoded protein: CASSFWQLSTNEKLFF. Using reference TRBV28 and TRBJ1-4 for the parts outside the CDR3, the full variable domain is DVKVTQSSRYLVKRTGEKVFLECVQDMDHENMFWYRQDPGLGLRLIYFSYDVKMKEKGDIPEGYSVSREKKERFSLILESASTNQTSMYLCASSFWQLSTNEKLFFGSGTQLSVL.

This chain connects TRBV7-2 to TRBJ2-3, with TRBD2 matching 11 bases. Unmatched junction bases numbered 6, after V lost 5 bases and J lost 2 bases. CDR1 and CDR2 from the germline V gene are SGHTA and FQGNSA. The CDR3 runs to 16 residues. The CDR3 bases are TGTGCCAGCAGCCCCTTAGCGGGGGGGGCCACAGATACGCAGTATTTT. This codes for CASSPLAGGATDTQYF. The whole variable domain, remainder taken from reference TRBV7-2 and TRBJ2-3, is GAGVSQSPSNKVTEKGKDVELRCDPISGHTALYWYRQSLGQGLEFLIYFQGNSAPDKSGLPSDRFSAERTGGSVSTLTIQRTQQEDSAVYLCASSPLAGGATDTQYFGPGTRLTVL.

The CDR3 is CARRLAGVYNEQFF. Written as DNA, the CDR3 is TGCGCCCGGCGGCTAGCGGGAGTCTACAATGAGCAGTTCTTC. The chain combines TRBV23-1 with TRBJ2-1; 10 bases line up with TRBD2. TRBV23-1 is assigned to the ORF class and has an uncertain function. The CDR3 covers 14 residues. Germline trimming cut 11 bases from V and 3 bases from J; bases unmatched to any gene: 7.

The V and J genes are TRBV11-2 and TRBJ1-2; TRBD1 matches at 8 bases. V lost 5 bases, J lost 8 bases, and 10 bases stayed unmatched. CDR1 and CDR2 from the germline V gene are SGHAT and FQNNGV. CDR3 length equals 14 residues. The CDR3 coding sequence is TGTGCCAGCAGCGCCCGCGGACAGGGTGCGGGCTACACCTTC. The encoded protein is CASSARGQGAGYTF.

The chain recombines TRBV7-9 with TRBJ1-6; D unclear. The CDR3 sequence is 14 residues long. Trimming removed 7 bases at V and 9 bases at J, with 16 bases between. Germline V gene data show CDR1 as SEHNR and CDR2 as FQNEAQ (reference sequence). As DNA, the CDR3 is TGTGCCAGCACCGGCGACGCTTTAGGTTCACCCCTCCACTTT. Amino acids: CASTGDALGSPLHF.

The V gene is TRBV21-1, the J gene TRBJ1-4; the table's D call of TRBD1 was not tested on the DNA. TRBV21-1 is a pseudogene. The CDR3 has 16 residues. CDR3 in amino acids: CASSRNLRGVIEKLFF. CDR3 nucleotides: TGTGCCAGCAGCAGGAATCTCAGGGGGGTGATTGAAAAACTGTTTTTT.

The chain couples TRBV3-1 (or the pseudogene TRBV3-2) to TRBJ2-7, with D possibly called TRBD1 or TRBD2 (5 bases each). V shed 5 bases and J shed 4 bases, with 15 bases lying between them. The germline V gene encodes CDR1 LGHDT and CDR2 YNNKEL (reference sequence). CDR3 length: 14 residues. CDR3 in amino acids: CASSFGDPPYEQYF. The CDR3 nucleotides are TGTGCCAGCAGCTTCGGGGACCCGCCGTACGAGCAGTACTTC.

V is TRBV6-5 and J is TRBJ1-1, with TRBD1 as a possible D gene (6 bases). Per germline, CDR1 MNHEY and CDR2 SVGAGI. The germline V and J ends were trimmed by 11 bases and 4 bases, with 11 bases remaining between them. This CDR3 has 11 residues. For the CDR3, the DNA is TGTGCCTCAGGGGTAGGCACTGAAGCTTTCTTT. It yields the protein CASGVGTEAFF.

This chain uses TRBV6-1 with TRBJ1-5; 10 bases align to TRBD1. Unmatched junction bases numbered 3, after V lost 4 bases and J lost 0 bases. The CDR3 spans 16 residues. Germline CDR1 is MNHNS and CDR2 is SASEGT. This chain's CDR3 is CASSARQGASNQPQHF. In DNA form, the CDR3 reads TGTGCCAGCAGTGCCCGACAGGGGGCTAGCAATCAGCCCCAGCATTTT.

The rearrangement joins TRBV5-1 to TRBJ1-1; no firm D call. The CDR3 extends over 12 amino acids. The germline V gene encodes CDR1 SGHRS and CDR2 YFSETQ. Trimming removed 9 bases at V and 4 bases at J, with 13 bases between. The CDR3 spells CATSNSGTEAFF. In DNA, the CDR3 is TGCGCCACGAGCAATTCGGGCACTGAAGCTTTCTTT.

The chain carries TRBV5-5 and TRBJ2-7; 7 bases match TRBD1. The germline gives CDR1 SGHKS, CDR2 YYEKEE (reference sequence). This CDR3 comprises 16 residues. With V trimmed by 5 bases and J by 2 bases, 13 bases remained unmatched. DNA for the CDR3: TGTGCCAGCAGTCCGAACCCCATAGGACAGGCCTACGAGCAGTACTTC. It yields the protein CASSPNPIGQAYEQYF.

The chain employs TRBV29-1 and TRBJ1-3; D remains unclear. The V and J ends lost 7 bases and 0 bases respectively, with 16 bases between them. Looked up from germline, CDR1 is SQVTM and CDR2 is ANQGSEA. The CDR3 sequence is 15 residues long. The CDR3 reads CSARDTPSSGNTIYF. For the CDR3, the DNA is TGCAGCGCCCGAGACACCCCGAGCTCTGGAAACACCATATATTTT.

The rearrangement joins TRBV9 to TRBJ2-2; the D is unclear. CDR3 length: 12 residues. The ends were cut back, 1 base at V and 4 bases at J, with 2 bases in the middle. The germline CDR1 and CDR2 sequences are SGDLS and YYNGEE. The chain's CDR3 is CASSVTTGELFF. The CDR3 DNA reads as TGTGCCAGCAGCGTAACCACCGGGGAGCTGTTTTTT.

This clone was recorded only once. V is TRBV6-1 and J is TRBJ2-7; 8 bases line up with TRBD2. Germline assignment: CDR1 MNHNS and CDR2 SASEGT. The J segment lost 1 base and the V segment lost 2 bases, leaving 7 bases of the junction unmatched. This CDR3 is built from 16 residues. CDR3 DNA sequence: TGTGCCAGCAGTGAAAGGCTAGCGGGTCTGTCCTACGAGCAGTACTTC. Amino acids: CASSERLAGLSYEQYF.

V and J are TRBV19 and TRBJ2-7; D ambiguous. Germline lookup yields CDR1 LNHDA and CDR2 SQIVND (reference sequence). The CDR3 loop spans 14 amino acids. The V and J ends lost 1 base and 4 bases respectively, with 11 bases between them. Here the CDR3 DNA reads TGTGCCAGTAGTATAGCCGCCCACAGATACGAGCAGTACTTC. Its translation: CASSIAAHRYEQYF.

This chain links TRBV7-8 with TRBJ1-5; D unresolved. CDR1 is SGHVS and CDR2 is FQNEAQ in the germline V gene. The CDR3 totals 12 residues. The V end was cut by 6 bases, the J end by 6 bases, with 9 bases between. CDR3 sequence: CASSLDLQPQHF. The CDR3 DNA is TGTGCCAGCAGTCTCGACCTTCAGCCCCAGCATTTT.

This clone was picked up one time. This chain uses TRBV19 with TRBJ2-2, with 7 positions matching TRBD2. After removal of 3 bases from V and 7 bases from J, the junction contained 5 bases not matched to a gene. This CDR3 is built from 14 residues. From germline, CDR1 is LNHDA and CDR2 SQIVND (reference sequence). The CDR3 DNA reads TGTGCCAGTAGTATCGGTCCGGGGGGCGGGGAGCTGTTTTTT. This encodes CASSIGPGGGELFF.

The chain uses TRBV19 and TRBJ1-1; D call uncertain. This CDR3 contains 11 residues. V lost 7 bases, J lost 1 base, and 4 bases lay in between. Germline loops: CDR1 LNHDA, CDR2 SQIVND (reference sequence). The CDR3 coding sequence is TGTGCCAGTAAGGGGAACACTGAAGCTTTCTTT. This sequence encodes CASKGNTEAFF. Using reference TRBV19 and TRBJ1-1 for the parts outside the CDR3, the full variable domain is DGGITQSPKYLFRKEGQNVTLSCEQNLNHDAMYWYRQDPGQGLRLIYYSQIVNDFQKGDIAEGYSVSREKKESFPLTVTSAQKNPTAFYLCASKGNTEAFFGQGTRLTVV.

The rearrangement joins TRBV7-8 to TRBJ2-5, with TRBD2 identical over 7 bases. V gave up 5 bases and J gave up 5 bases; unmatched junction bases: 11. CDR3 length equals 15 residues. The V gene's germline CDR1 is SGHVS and CDR2 FQNEAQ. DNA of the CDR3: TGTGCCAGCAGCCAGGCAACGGGGGGTTGGGAGACCCAGTACTTC. As protein: CASSQATGGWETQYF.

CDR3 coding DNA: TGTGCCAGCTCGTCACAGGGGAGCAATCAGCCCCAGCATTTT. Protein product: CASSSQGSNQPQHF. The rearrangement links TRBV18 to TRBJ1-5; 7 bases are shared with TRBD1. The CDR3 is 14 amino acids. Germline lookup yields CDR1 KGHSH and CDR2 LQKENI. With V trimmed by 6 bases and J by 1 base, 3 bases remained unmatched.